This T cell receptor (beta chain) stems from a study of blood T cell repertoires in COVID-19. Across the study: The origin of the acute and convalescent COVID-19 samples was the United States, Italy and Spain. Nucleic acid was either cDNA or gDNA, and it came from T cells, B-cell-depleted T cells, or PBMCs.

This clone appeared a few times. With 6 bases clipped from V and 5 bases from J, the junction kept 3 bases outside the gene matches. CDR1 and CDR2 from the germline V gene are MNHEY and SVGAGI. The CDR3 has 13 residues. TCRdb's copy holds only in-frame clones and misses some; the assay was immunoSEQ multiplex PCR. Counted here are 88,000 or so clones, more than 65% occurring once; the ten biggest clones make up about 4.4%. Sequencing was carried out using peripheral blood. The receptor's source is a man aged 55 to 70 with acute or convalescent COVID-19. The gene calls are TRBV6-5 and TRBJ1-5, with TRBD1 matching over 8 bases. CDR3 sequence reads: CASSDRGHQPQHF. The DNA of the CDR3 is TGTGCCAGCAGCGACAGGGGTCATCAGCCCCAGCATTTT.